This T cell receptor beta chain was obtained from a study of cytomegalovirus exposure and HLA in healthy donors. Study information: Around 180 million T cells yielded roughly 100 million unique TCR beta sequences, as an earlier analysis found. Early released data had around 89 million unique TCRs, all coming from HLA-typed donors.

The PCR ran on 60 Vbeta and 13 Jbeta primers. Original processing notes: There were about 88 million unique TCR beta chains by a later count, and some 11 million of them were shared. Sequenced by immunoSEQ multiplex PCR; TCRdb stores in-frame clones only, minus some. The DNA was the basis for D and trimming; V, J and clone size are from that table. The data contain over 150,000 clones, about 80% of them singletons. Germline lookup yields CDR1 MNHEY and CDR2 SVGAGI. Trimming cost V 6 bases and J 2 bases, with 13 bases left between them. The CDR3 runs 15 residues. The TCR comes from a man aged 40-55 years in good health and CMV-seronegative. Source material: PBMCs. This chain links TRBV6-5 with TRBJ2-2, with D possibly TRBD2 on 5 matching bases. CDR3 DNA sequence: TGTGCCAGCAGGGCCCCGGGGATCAACACCGGGGAGCTGTTTTTT. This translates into CASRAPGINTGELFF.